These 22 T cell receptor beta chains were sequenced from one sample in a study of CD8+ T cells in alopecia areata. As the sequencing template, cDNA was produced by extracting RNA and reverse transcribing it. TCRdb keeps only in-frame clones here, not all; method: immunoSEQ multiplex PCR. There are about 150,000 clones in the sample; 40% to 50% occur only once, and about 6.4% lies in the top ten. The sample consisted of CD4+ T cells sorted from blood. These TCRs come from a human donor with alopecia areata.

The chain employs TRBV9 and TRBJ1-1; D might be TRBD1 (5 bases). V was shortened by 3 bases and J by 7 bases, with 7 bases between the two germline ends. This CDR3 has 11 amino acids. Germline V gene data show CDR1 as SGDLS and CDR2 as YYNGEE. CDR3 coding DNA: TGTGCCAGCAGCGCAGACAGTGAAGCTTTCTTT. This translates into CASSADSEAFF.

This clone has only a few counts. The V and J genes are TRBV4-1 and TRBJ1-1; TRBD1 might be the D (6 bases). The V end lost 0 bases, the J end lost 1 base, and 15 bases lay between the germline ends. This CDR3 has 17 amino acids. CDR1 is MGHRA, CDR2 YSYEKL, per germline. The CDR3 loop reads CASSQDGGRTGNTEAFF. The CDR3 DNA is TGCGCCAGCAGCCAAGATGGGGGGCGGACCGGGAACACTGAAGCTTTCTTT.

The table lists this clone with a few counts. Other DNA sequences in this sample translate to the same CDR3. The chain employs TRBV29-1 and TRBJ2-3; D is unresolved. V was shortened by 3 bases and J by 0 bases, with 4 bases between the two germline ends. Germline V lookup: CDR1 SQVTM, CDR2 ANQGSEA. The CDR3 is made up of 12 amino acids. The CDR3 here is CSVEGSTDTQYF. The CDR3 nucleotides are TGCAGCGTTGAGGGCAGCACAGATACGCAGTATTTT.

The chain carries TRBV28 and TRBJ2-5, with no clear D. This CDR3 spans 13 amino acids. Between the trimmed V and J ends, which lost 3 bases and 4 bases, there was a span of 9 bases. CDR1 and CDR2 (germline): MDHEN, SYDVKM. The DNA for the CDR3 is TGTGCCAGCAGTTTTAGGGTATCAGAGACCCAGTACTTC. This codes for CASSFRVSETQYF.

V usage is TRBV4-2 and J usage is TRBJ2-2; D possibly corresponds to TRBD2 (6 bases). The CDR3 has 17 residues. Germline V gene data show CDR1 as LGHNA and CDR2 as YNFKEQ. Trimming cost V 0 bases and J 5 bases, with 16 bases left between them. CDR3 sequence: CASSQDLTRQTTGELFF. The CDR3 bases are TGTGCCAGCAGCCAAGACTTGACTAGGCAGACTACCGGGGAGCTGTTTTTT.

DNA for the CDR3: TGTGCCAGCGGACCACGTTGGGCGGGAGCCTACGAGCAGTACTTC. Translating it yields CASGPRWAGAYEQYF. The chain uses TRBV27 and TRBJ2-7; 7 bases line up with TRBD2. CDR1 is MNHEY and CDR2 is SMNVEV in the germline V gene (reference sequence). CDR3 length: 15 amino acids. V trimming: 8 bases; J trimming: 2 bases; junction bases outside the gene matches: 12.

This clone was counted a few times. The chain links TRBV28 to TRBJ2-1; D is undetermined. Germline V gene data show CDR1 as MDHEN and CDR2 as SYDVKM. The germline V and J ends were trimmed by 5 bases and 2 bases, with 10 bases remaining between them. The CDR3 runs 14 residues. The CDR3 region has the DNA TGTGCCAGCAGTATTGGCGGAGCCTACAATGAGCAGTTCTTC. Translating gives CASSIGGAYNEQFF.

The chain uses TRBV27 and TRBJ2-7; 8 positions agree with TRBD2. CDR1 and CDR2 (germline): MNHEY, SMNVEV (reference sequence). V lost 9 bases, J lost 4 bases, and 17 bases stayed unmatched. This CDR3 is 16 amino acids long. CDR3 protein: CASSLLAGGQPYEQYF. CDR3 bases: TGTGCCAGTTCCCTCTTGGCGGGAGGTCAACCTTACGAGCAGTACTTC.

The chain uses TRBV28 and TRBJ2-7; 9 bases agree with TRBD2. Germline V gives CDR1 MDHEN, CDR2 SYDVKM. Trimming cost V 11 bases and J 2 bases; bases outside gene matches: 10. This CDR3 spans 14 amino acids. The CDR3 loop reads CAAGEREAPYEQYF. The CDR3 DNA is TGTGCCGCAGGGGAGCGGGAGGCTCCCTACGAGCAGTACTTC.

The sample holds a few counts of this clone. The V and J genes are TRBV4-2 and TRBJ2-1; 11 bases align to TRBD2. In germline, CDR1 is LGHNA, CDR2 YNFKEQ. This CDR3 has 18 residues. After removal of 2 bases from V and 6 bases from J, the junction contained 12 bases not matched to a gene. The CDR3 is CASSQQLSLLAGANEQFF. In DNA, the CDR3 is TGTGCCAGCAGCCAACAACTAAGTCTACTAGCGGGAGCCAATGAGCAGTTCTTC.

This clone was recorded a few times. This sequence joins TRBV14 and TRBJ2-1, with a possible D match to TRBD2 (5 bases). This CDR3 contains 13 residues. CDR1 is SGHDN and CDR2 is FVKESK in the germline V gene. V dropped 6 bases and J dropped 7 bases, with 13 bases sitting between them. The CDR3 DNA follows: TGTGCCAGCAGTGTCGCGGGCAAGAATGAGCAGTTCTTC. It encodes CASSVAGKNEQFF. Full variable domain (rest looked up from reference TRBV14 and TRBJ2-1): EAGVTQFPSHSVIEKGQTVTLRCDPISGHDNLYWYRRVMGKEIKFLLHFVKESKQDESGMPNNRFLAERTGGTYSTLKVQPAELEDSGVYFCASSVAGKNEQFFGPGTRLTVL.

The chain employs TRBV28 and TRBJ2-7; D is ambiguous. V was trimmed by 2 bases and J by 4 bases, leaving 12 bases between them. The germline CDR1 and CDR2 sequences are MDHEN and SYDVKM. This CDR3 is 14 amino acids long. CDR3 DNA sequence: TGTGCCAGCAGTTTAGTCGCAGGAGCATACGAGCAGTACTTC. Its protein is CASSLVAGAYEQYF.

The rearrangement links TRBV29-1 to TRBJ2-3, with D maybe TRBD2 (7 bases). CDR1 and CDR2 from the germline V gene are SQVTM and ANQGSEA. V lost 3 bases and J 2 bases, leaving 12 bases between the germline ends. CDR3 length equals 14 residues. The CDR3 here is CSVDGGAHTDTQYF. CDR3 nucleotides: TGCAGCGTTGATGGGGGGGCACACACAGATACGCAGTATTTT.

This clone was counted only a few times. This chain joins TRBV10-3 and TRBJ2-1, with D possibly being TRBD1 or TRBD2 (6 bases each). The CDR3 consists of 12 residues. Trimming stripped 9 bases from V and 8 bases from J, with 14 bases between. From germline, CDR1 is ENHRY and CDR2 SYGVKD. The CDR3 protein is CAISQGGDEQFF. The CDR3 DNA reads as TGTGCCATATCACAGGGAGGCGATGAGCAGTTCTTC.

V gene TRBV7-3 combines with J gene TRBJ2-3; the D gene could be TRBD1 or TRBD2 (5 bases each). The germline CDR1 and CDR2 sequences are SGHTA and FQGTGA. With 5 bases removed from V and 5 bases from J, the gap between germline ends came to 17 bases. The CDR3 spans 15 residues. The CDR3 sequence is CASSPGPRGGDTQYF. The CDR3 DNA reads as TGTGCCAGCAGCCCCGGTCCCCGGGGCGGAGATACGCAGTATTTT.

This clone was detected a few times. J is TRBJ2-1 and V is TRBV6-6; no reliable D call. The CDR3 totals 13 residues. Germline-derived CDR1 and CDR2 are MNHNY and SVGAGI (reference sequence). CDR3 DNA: TGTGCAGCTAGAACTTCGGGTGCGGAGGAGCAGTTCTTC. It specifies CAARTSGAEEQFF.

This chain joins TRBV4-1 and TRBJ2-1; D remains unclear. The CDR3 is 12 residues long. V was trimmed by 1 base and J by 7 bases, leaving 5 bases between them. CDR1 and CDR2 (germline): MGHRA, YSYEKL. The CDR3 loop is CASSQVGNEQFF. The CDR3 DNA reads as TGCGCCAGCAGCCAAGTTGGGAATGAGCAGTTCTTC.

The rearrangement uses TRBV29-1 and TRBJ2-1; D ambiguous. CDR1 and CDR2 (germline): SQVTM, ANQGSEA. The CDR3 runs 14 residues. V lost 5 bases and J lost 0, with 11 bases in between. The CDR3 sequence: CSVYERSSYNEQFF. The CDR3 DNA is TGCAGCGTTTACGAGAGGAGCTCCTACAATGAGCAGTTCTTC.

The chain recombines TRBV2 with TRBJ2-1; 11 nucleotides align to TRBD2. V was clipped by 5 bases and J by 9 bases; unmatched bases: 6. The length of the CDR3 is 14 residues. Germline V lookup: CDR1 SNHLY, CDR2 FYNNEI. In DNA form, the CDR3 reads TGTGCCAGCAGTCTAGCGGGAGGTGCAGTTGAGCAGTTCTTC. This translates into CASSLAGGAVEQFF.

The rearrangement links TRBV2 to TRBJ2-3; 11 nucleotides line up with TRBD2. Trimming removed 8 bases from V and 0 bases from J; junction bases left unmatched: 13. The CDR3 consists of 18 residues. The germline V gene has CDR1 SNHLY and CDR2 FYNNEI. This CDR3 is CASFTSGRILRSTDTQYF. As DNA, the CDR3 is TGTGCCAGCTTTACTAGCGGGAGAATTCTACGGAGCACAGATACGCAGTATTTT.

This chain connects TRBV5-1 to TRBJ2-6, with D perhaps assigned TRBD1 or TRBD2 (6 bases each). CDR1 is SGHRS, CDR2 YFSETQ, per germline. This CDR3 is built from 16 residues. V lost 2 bases to trimming and J lost 2 bases, with 11 bases between them. The CDR3: CASSFLRGPGANVLTF. CDR3 nucleotides: TGCGCCAGCAGCTTTTTACGGGGGCCTGGGGCCAACGTCCTGACTTTC.

This clone was recorded a few times. The rearrangement joins TRBV29-1 to TRBJ2-6, with unresolved D. This CDR3 spans 12 amino acids. Germline CDR1 is SQVTM and CDR2 is ANQGSEA. V dropped 5 bases and J dropped 9 bases, with 11 bases sitting between them. For the CDR3, the DNA is TGCAGCGTTTTCGGCAGCCTCAACGTCCTGACTTTC. As protein: CSVFGSLNVLTF.